What follows is one T cell receptor beta chain and its context. Its specificity is unknown. This sample is part of a study of follicular helper T cells after annual influenza vaccination. Across the whole study: Sampling occurred days 0, 7 and 28 after each influenza vaccination. Study findings and constraints: Each annual vaccination recalled recurring oligoclonal ICOS+CD38+ cTfh clonotypes.

Sequencing of TCRB used Survey level resolution. Produced via immunoSEQ multiplex PCR; TCRdb's table is partial and in-frame only. The sample shows approximately 9,300 clones, around 80% of them seen only once. CDR3 length equals 14 residues. Indicated time point: 2015-2016 season, 7 days after influenza vaccination. Sorted cTfh were non-naive CD4+CXCR5+PD-1+, either ICOS+CD38+ or ICOS-CD38-. The TCR was taken from an adult who received the influenza vaccine. Specimen: CXCR5+ CD38- circulating T follicular helper cells from blood, collected 7 days after influenza vaccination. Indicated subset: circulating Tfh, non-naive CD4+CXCR5+PD-1+ (ICOS+CD38+ or ICOS-CD38-). The chain couples TRBV21-1 to TRBJ1-2. TRBV21-1 is a pseudogene. The CDR3 DNA reads as TGTGCCAGCAGTATACTGCCGTCTCTTCATGGCTACACCTTC. It is translated as CASSILPSLHGYTF.